The sequence of this TCR beta chain was determined in a study of CD8 T cells in Susac syndrome. Stable or active relapsing-remitting multiple sclerosis, untreated and meeting revised McDonald criteria, defined the controls. The RNA, about 0.45 to 1 ug, was put through reverse transcription using random hexamers. TCRdb independently ran MiXCR on the immunoSEQ multiplex PCR reads; one entry per CDR3 protein. This table holds fewer than 300,000 distinct CDR3 sequences, about 85% found once. The origin of this receptor is a human donor with multiple sclerosis. Sequencing was performed on CD8+ T cells from PBMCs.

CDR3 region: CASSTRQTGRSGTDTQYF. The CDR3 DNA is TGTGCCAGCAGTACCCGACAGACCGGGCGATCGGGCACAGATACGCAGTATTTT. The chain employs TRBV28 and TRBJ2-3, with D tentatively TRBD1 (5 bases). Looked up from germline, CDR1 is MDHEN and CDR2 is SYDVKM. This CDR3 spans 18 amino acids. V was clipped by 5 bases and J by 1 base, with 22 bases between them.